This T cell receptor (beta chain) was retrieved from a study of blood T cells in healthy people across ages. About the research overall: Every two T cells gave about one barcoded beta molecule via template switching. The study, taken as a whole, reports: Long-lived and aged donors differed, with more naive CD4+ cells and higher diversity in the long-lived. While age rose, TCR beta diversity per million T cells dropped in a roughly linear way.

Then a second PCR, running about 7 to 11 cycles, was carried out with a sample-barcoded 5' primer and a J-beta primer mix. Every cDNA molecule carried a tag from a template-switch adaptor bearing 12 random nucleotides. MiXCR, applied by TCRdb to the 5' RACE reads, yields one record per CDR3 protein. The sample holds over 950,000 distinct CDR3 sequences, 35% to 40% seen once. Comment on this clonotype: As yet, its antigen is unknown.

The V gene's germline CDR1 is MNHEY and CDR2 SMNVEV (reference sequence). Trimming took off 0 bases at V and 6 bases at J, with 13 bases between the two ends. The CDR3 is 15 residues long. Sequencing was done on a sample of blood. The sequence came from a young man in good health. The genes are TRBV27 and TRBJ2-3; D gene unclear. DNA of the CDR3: TGTGCCAGCAGTTTATCTGTGGGTAGGCAGGATACGCAGTATTTT. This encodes CASSLSVGRQDTQYF.